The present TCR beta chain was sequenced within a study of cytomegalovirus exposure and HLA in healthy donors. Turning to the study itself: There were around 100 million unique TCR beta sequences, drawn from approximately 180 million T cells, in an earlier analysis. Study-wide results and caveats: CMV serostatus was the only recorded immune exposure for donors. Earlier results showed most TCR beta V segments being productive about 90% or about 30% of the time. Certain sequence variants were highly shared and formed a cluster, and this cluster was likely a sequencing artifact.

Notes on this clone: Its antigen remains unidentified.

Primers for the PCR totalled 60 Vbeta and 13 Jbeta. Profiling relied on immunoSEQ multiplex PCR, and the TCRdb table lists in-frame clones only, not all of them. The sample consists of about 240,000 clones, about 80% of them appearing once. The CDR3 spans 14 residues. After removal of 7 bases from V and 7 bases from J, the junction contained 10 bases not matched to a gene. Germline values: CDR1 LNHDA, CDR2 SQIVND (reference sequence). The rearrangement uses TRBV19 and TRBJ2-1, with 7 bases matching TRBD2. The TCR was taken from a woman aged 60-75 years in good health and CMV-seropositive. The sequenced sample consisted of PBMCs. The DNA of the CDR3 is TGTGCCAGTAAGAGGGGCGGGAGTGGAAATGAGCAGTTCTTC. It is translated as CASKRGGSGNEQFF.